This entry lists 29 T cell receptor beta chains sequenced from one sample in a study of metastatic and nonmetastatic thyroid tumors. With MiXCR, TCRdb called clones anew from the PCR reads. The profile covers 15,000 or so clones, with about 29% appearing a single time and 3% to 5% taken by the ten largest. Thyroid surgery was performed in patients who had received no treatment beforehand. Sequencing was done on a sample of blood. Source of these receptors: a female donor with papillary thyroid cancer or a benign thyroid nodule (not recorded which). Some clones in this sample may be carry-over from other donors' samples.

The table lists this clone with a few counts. CDR3 loop: CASSFGVAFSYEQYF. CDR3 DNA sequence: TGTGCCAGCAGTTTCGGAGTAGCGTTCTCCTACGAGCAGTACTTC. The chain employs TRBV12-3 or TRBV12-4 and TRBJ2-7; perhaps TRBD2 as D (5 bases). The ends were cut back, 3 bases at V and 0 bases at J, with 12 bases in the middle. The CDR3 runs to 15 residues.

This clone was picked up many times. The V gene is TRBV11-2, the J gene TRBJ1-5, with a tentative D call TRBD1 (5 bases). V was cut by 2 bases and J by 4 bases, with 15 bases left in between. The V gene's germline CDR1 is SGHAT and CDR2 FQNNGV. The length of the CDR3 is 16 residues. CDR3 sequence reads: CASSLFGGGRNQPQHF. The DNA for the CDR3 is TGTGCCAGCAGCTTATTCGGGGGAGGGAGGAATCAGCCCCAGCATTTT.

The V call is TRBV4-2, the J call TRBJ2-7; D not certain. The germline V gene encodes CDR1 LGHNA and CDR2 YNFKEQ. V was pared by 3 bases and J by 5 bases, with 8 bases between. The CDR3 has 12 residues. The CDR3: CASSHGRDEQYF. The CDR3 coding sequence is TGTGCCAGCAGCCATGGAAGGGACGAGCAGTACTTC.

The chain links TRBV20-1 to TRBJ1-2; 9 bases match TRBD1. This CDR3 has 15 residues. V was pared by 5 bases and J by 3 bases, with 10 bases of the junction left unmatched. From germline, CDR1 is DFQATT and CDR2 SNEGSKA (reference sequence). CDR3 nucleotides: TGCAGTGCTGAGGACAGGGGAGGAGGGGACTATGGCTACACCTTC. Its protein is CSAEDRGGGDYGYTF.

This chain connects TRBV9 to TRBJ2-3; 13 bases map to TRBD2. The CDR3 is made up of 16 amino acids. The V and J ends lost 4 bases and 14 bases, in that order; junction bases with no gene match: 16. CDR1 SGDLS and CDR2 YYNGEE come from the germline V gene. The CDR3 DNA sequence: TGTGCCAGCAGCCCTCGGACTAGCGGGGGAAGCTATACGATGTATTTT. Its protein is CASSPRTSGGSYTMYF.

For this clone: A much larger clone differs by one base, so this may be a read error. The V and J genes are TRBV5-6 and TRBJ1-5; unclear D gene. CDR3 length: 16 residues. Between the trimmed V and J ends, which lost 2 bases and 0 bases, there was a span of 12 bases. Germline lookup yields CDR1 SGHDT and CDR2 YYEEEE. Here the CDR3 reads CASSLGRSYSNQPQHF. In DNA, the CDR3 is TGTGCCAGCAGCTTAGGCAGGTCATATAGCAATCAGCCCCAGCATTTT.

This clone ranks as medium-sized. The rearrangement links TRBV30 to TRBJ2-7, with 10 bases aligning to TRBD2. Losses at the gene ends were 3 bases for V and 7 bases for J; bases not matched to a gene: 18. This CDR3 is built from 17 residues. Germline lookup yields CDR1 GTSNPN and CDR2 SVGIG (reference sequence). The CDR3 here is CAWRTPGSSGSRREQYF. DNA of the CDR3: TGTGCCTGGAGAACCCCAGGGTCTAGCGGGAGTCGTCGGGAGCAGTACTTC.

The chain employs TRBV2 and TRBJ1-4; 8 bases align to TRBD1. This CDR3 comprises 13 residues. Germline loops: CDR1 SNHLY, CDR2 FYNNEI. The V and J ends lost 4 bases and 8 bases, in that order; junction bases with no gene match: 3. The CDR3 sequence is CASSGDRPEKLFF. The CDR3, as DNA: TGTGCCAGCAGTGGGGACAGGCCCGAAAAACTGTTTTTT.

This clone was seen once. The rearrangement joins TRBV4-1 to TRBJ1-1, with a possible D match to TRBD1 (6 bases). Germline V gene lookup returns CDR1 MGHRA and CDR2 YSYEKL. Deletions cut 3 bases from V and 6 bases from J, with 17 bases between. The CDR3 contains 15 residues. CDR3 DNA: TGCGCCAGCAGCCATCCGGTGGGAGGGGGGGCTGAAGCTTTCTTT. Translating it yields CASSHPVGGGAEAFF.

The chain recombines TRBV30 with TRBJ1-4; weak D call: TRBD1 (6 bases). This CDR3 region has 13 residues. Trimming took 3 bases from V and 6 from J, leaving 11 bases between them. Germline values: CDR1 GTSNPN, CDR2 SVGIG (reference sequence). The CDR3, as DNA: TGTGCCTGGAGGACCCCAGGGGATGAAAAACTGTTTTTT. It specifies CAWRTPGDEKLFF. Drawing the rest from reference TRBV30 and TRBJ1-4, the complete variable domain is SQTIHQWPATLVQPVGSPLSLECTVEGTSNPNLYWYRQAAGRGLQLLFYSVGIGQISSEVPQNLSASRPQDRQFILSSKKLLLSDSGFYLCAWRTPGDEKLFFGSGTQLSVL.

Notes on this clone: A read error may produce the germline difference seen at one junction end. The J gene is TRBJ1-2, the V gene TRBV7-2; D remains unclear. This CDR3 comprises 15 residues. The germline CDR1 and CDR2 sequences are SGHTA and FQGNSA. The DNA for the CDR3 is TGTGCCAGCAGCCCGCGAGGGAGTCTAAACTATTGCTACACCTTC. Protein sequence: CASSPRGSLNYCYTF.

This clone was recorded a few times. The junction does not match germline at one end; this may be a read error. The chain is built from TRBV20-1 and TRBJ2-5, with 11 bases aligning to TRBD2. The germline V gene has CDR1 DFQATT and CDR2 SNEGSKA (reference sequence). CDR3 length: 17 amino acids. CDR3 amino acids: CSDREASGRLGWETKYF. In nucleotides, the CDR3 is TGCAGTGATAGAGAGGCTAGCGGGAGGTTGGGATGGGAGACCAAGTACTTC.

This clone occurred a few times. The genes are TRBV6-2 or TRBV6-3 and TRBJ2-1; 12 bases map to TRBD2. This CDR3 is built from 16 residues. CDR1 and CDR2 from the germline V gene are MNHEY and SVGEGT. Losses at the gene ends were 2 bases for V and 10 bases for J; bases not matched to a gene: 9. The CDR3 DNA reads TGTGCCAGCAGTTACGTGCTAGCGGGAGGGGGGACGGAGCAGTTCTTC. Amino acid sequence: CASSYVLAGGGTEQFF.

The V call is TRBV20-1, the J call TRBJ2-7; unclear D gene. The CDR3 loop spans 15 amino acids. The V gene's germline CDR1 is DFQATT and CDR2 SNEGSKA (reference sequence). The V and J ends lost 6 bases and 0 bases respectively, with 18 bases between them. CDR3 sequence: CSAPTQSGPSYEQYF. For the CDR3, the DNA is TGCAGTGCCCCTACCCAGAGTGGACCCTCCTACGAGCAGTACTTC.

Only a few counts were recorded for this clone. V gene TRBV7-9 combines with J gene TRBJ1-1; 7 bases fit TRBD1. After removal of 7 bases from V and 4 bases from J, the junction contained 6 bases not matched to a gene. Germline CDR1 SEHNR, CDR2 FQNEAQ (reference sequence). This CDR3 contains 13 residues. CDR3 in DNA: TGTGCCAGCATCACCAGACAGGGCACTGAAGCTTTCTTT. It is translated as CASITRQGTEAFF.

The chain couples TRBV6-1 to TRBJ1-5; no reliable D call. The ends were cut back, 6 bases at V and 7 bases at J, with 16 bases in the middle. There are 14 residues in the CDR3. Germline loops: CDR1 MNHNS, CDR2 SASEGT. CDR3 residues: CASSSAVGNQPQHF. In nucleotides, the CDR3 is TGTGCCAGCAGCTCCGCGGTAGGGAACCAGCCCCAGCATTTT.

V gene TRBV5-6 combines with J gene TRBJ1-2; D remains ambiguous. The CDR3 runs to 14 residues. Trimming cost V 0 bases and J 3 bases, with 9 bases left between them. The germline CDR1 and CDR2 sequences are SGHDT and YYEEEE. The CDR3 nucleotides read TGTGCCAGCAGCTTGGTCGGGCCTGACTATGGCTACACCTTC. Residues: CASSLVGPDYGYTF.

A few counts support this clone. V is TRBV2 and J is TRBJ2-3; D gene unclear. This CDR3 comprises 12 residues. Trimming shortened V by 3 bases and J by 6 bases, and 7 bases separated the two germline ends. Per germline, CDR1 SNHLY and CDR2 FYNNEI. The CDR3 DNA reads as TGTGCCAGCAGTGATGAGTCCGATACGCAGTATTTT. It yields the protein CASSDESDTQYF.

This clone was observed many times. The CDR3 sequence: CASSPGTSDEQYF. The CDR3 DNA follows: TGTGCCAGCAGCCCAGGGACTAGCGACGAGCAGTACTTC. The V call is TRBV5-4, the J call TRBJ2-7, with 10 bases lining up with TRBD2. Trimming cost V 4 bases and J 5 bases; bases outside gene matches: 3. From germline, CDR1 is SGHNT and CDR2 YYREEE (reference sequence). The CDR3 is made up of 13 amino acids.

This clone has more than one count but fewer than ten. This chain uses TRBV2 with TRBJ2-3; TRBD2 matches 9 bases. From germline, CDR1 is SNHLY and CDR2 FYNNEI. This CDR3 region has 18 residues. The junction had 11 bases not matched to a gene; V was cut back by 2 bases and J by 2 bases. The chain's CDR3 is CASSERAGGVLATDTQYF. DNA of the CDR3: TGTGCCAGCAGTGAACGGGCGGGAGGGGTTCTAGCCACAGATACGCAGTATTTT.

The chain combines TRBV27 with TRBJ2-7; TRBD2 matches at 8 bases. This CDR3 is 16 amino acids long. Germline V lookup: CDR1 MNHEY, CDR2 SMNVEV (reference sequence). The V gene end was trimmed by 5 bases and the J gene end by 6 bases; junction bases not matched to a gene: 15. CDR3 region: CASSPESGLANVEQYF. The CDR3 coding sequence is TGTGCCAGCAGTCCAGAGTCAGGACTAGCAAACGTCGAGCAGTACTTC.

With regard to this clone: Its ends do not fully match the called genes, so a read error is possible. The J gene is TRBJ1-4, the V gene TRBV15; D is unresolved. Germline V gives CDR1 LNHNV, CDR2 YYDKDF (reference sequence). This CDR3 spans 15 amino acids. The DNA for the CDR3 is TGTGCCACCAGCAGAGATGCGTCGAAGGGCGAAAAACTGGTGTTT. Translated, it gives CATSRDASKGEKLVF.

The CDR3 region is CASSYQTNTEAFF. DNA of the CDR3: TGTGCCAGCAGTTACCAAACGAACACTGAAGCTTTCTTT. This chain joins TRBV11-3 and TRBJ1-1; D is undetermined. V lost 6 bases and J lost 1, with 9 bases in between. CDR1 and CDR2 (germline): SGHNT, YENEEA. CDR3 length equals 13 residues.

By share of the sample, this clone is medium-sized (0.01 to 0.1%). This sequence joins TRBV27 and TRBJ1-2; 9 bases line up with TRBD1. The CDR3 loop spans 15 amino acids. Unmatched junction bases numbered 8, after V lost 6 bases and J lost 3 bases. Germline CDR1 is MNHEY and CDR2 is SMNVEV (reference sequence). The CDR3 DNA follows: TGTGCCAGCAGACTAAACAGGGGGCTCCACTATGGCTACACCTTC. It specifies CASRLNRGLHYGYTF.

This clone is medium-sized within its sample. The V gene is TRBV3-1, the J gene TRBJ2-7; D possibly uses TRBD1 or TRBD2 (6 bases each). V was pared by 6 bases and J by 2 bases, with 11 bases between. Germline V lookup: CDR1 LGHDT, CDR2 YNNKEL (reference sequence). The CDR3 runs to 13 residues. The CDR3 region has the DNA TGTGCCAGCAGAGGGGGGTTCCCCTACGAGCAGTACTTC. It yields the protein CASRGGFPYEQYF.

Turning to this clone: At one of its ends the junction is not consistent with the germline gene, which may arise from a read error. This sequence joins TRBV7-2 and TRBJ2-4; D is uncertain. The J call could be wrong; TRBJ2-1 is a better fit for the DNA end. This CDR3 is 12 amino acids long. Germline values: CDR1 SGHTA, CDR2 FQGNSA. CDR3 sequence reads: CPSSLNYDDQFF. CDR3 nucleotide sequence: TGTCCCAGCAGCCTCAACTACGATGATCAGTTCTTC.

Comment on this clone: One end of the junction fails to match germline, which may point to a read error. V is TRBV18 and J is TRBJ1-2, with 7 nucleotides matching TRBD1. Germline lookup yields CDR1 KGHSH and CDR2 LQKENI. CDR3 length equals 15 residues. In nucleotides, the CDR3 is TGTGCCAGCTCACCATCGAAGGGGACAGACTATTGCTACACCTTC. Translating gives CASSPSKGTDYCYTF.

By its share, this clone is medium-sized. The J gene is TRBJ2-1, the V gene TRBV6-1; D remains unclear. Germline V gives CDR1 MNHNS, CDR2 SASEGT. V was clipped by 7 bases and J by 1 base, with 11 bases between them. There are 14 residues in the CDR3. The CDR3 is CASNAGQSYNEQFF. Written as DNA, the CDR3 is TGTGCCAGCAACGCAGGTCAATCCTACAATGAGCAGTTCTTC.

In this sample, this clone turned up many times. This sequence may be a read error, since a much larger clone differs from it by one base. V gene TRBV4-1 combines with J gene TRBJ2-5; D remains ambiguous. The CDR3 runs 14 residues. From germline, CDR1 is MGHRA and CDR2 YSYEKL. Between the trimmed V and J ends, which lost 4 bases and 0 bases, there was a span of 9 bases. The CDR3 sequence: CASSRVQYQETQYF. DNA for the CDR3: TGCGCCAGCAGCCGAGTTCAATACCAAGAGACCCAGTACTTC.